This entry lists 25 T cell receptor beta chains sequenced from one sample in a study of T-cell reconstitution after alpha-beta-depleted transplantation in children. A library of TCRbeta sequences, prepared with unique molecular identifiers, was generated. TCRdb fed the PCR reads into MiXCR, producing one record per CDR3 protein. The table has approximately 400,000 distinct CDR3 sequences, roughly a tenth seen once; the top ten hold nearly 5.5%. Sequences were derived from PBMCs from the stem cell graft donor, sampled from the stem cell graft. These receptors all come from a human donor who donated a stem cell graft to a child with acute myeloid leukemia.

There are many counts of this clonotype. The CDR3 reads CASSYFGGPLAEAFF. DNA for the CDR3: TGTGCCAGCAGTTACTTTGGGGGGCCTCTAGCTGAAGCTTTCTTT. V and J are TRBV27 and TRBJ1-1; D possibly corresponds to TRBD1 (6 bases). Germline V CDR1 and CDR2: MNHEY, SMNVEV (reference sequence). Deletions cut 4 bases from V and 6 bases from J, with 18 bases between. The CDR3 spans 15 residues.

This clonotype turned up a few times. The rearrangement uses TRBV5-1 and TRBJ2-1; 7 nucleotides agree with TRBD2. The ends lost 1 base at V and 5 bases at J; junction bases unmatched: 9. Germline lookup yields CDR1 SGHRS and CDR2 YFSETQ. CDR3 size: 16 residues. The DNA of the CDR3 is TGCGCCAGCAGCTTGTTGCCCAGCGGGACTAACAATGAGCAGTTCTTC. Its translation is CASSLLPSGTNNEQFF.

This clonotype was counted between two and nine times. V and J are TRBV18 and TRBJ2-1; 9 nucleotides line up with TRBD2. The CDR3 contains 13 residues. The germline V gene encodes CDR1 KGHSH and CDR2 LQKENI. Trimming at V came to 1 base and at J to 9 bases, leaving 1 base not matched to a gene. The CDR3 DNA reads TGTGCCAGCTCACCACGGCGGGAGGGTGAGCAGTTCTTC. Protein product: CASSPRREGEQFF.

This clonotype was counted at least ten times. This rearrangement joins TRBV5-1 to TRBJ2-5; D is possibly TRBD2 (6 bases). In germline, CDR1 is SGHRS, CDR2 YFSETQ. The V end was cut by 5 bases, the J end by 1 base, with 9 bases between. The CDR3 is 13 residues long. DNA for the CDR3: TGCGCCAGCAGGATAGCGGTCCAAGAGACCCAGTACTTC. It is translated as CASRIAVQETQYF.

The V gene is TRBV20-1, the J gene TRBJ1-1; D is unresolved. Germline loops: CDR1 DFQATT, CDR2 SNEGSKA (reference sequence). V was trimmed by 4 bases and J by 5 bases, leaving 11 bases between them. This CDR3 has 12 amino acids. In DNA form, the CDR3 reads TGCAGTGCTAACATTCCTGGGACTGAAGCTTTCTTT. As protein: CSANIPGTEAFF.

This clonotype appeared many times. V and J are TRBV4-2 and TRBJ1-5, with TRBD1 matching over 7 bases. Per the germline V gene, CDR1 is LGHNA and CDR2 is YNFKEQ. This CDR3 contains 16 residues. V shed 2 bases, J shed 7 bases, and the junction held 11 bases outside the gene matches. The CDR3 loop reads CASSQTDREGGQPQHF. The CDR3 region has the DNA TGTGCCAGCAGCCAAACCGACAGGGAGGGAGGCCAGCCCCAGCATTTT.

This clonotype was seen a handful of times. CDR3 loop: CASSAGARGNYGYTF. In DNA, the CDR3 is TGTGCCAGCAGTGCAGGGGCGCGTGGCAACTATGGCTACACCTTC. This chain uses TRBV2 with TRBJ1-2; weak D call: TRBD1 (6 bases). V shed 4 bases and J shed 2 bases, with 14 bases lying between them. The CDR3 has 15 amino acids. The germline V gene encodes CDR1 SNHLY and CDR2 FYNNEI.

The rearrangement joins TRBV9 to TRBJ2-7; D gene ambiguous. Per the germline V gene, CDR1 is SGDLS and CDR2 is YYNGEE. The CDR3 sequence is 14 residues long. The germline V and J ends were trimmed by 0 bases and 3 bases, with 10 bases remaining between them. The CDR3 is CASSVAGTDYEQYF. CDR3 in DNA: TGTGCCAGCAGCGTAGCCGGAACCGACTACGAGCAGTACTTC.

The chain has TRBV6-1 and TRBJ1-4, with TRBD1 matching 7 bases. The CDR3 runs to 18 residues. V was clipped by 7 bases and J by 2 bases; unmatched bases: 16. Germline V gene lookup returns CDR1 MNHNS and CDR2 SASEGT. This CDR3 is CASTRGQVITKTNEKLFF. Here the CDR3 DNA reads TGTGCCAGCACCCGTGGACAGGTGATAACGAAGACTAATGAAAAACTGTTTTTT.

This clonotype occurred many times. The rearrangement links TRBV27 to TRBJ2-1; D is ambiguous. The V gene lost 6 bases and the J gene lost 4 bases, with 10 bases spanning the gap. CDR3 length: 13 amino acids. CDR1 and CDR2 from the germline V gene are MNHEY and SMNVEV (reference sequence). In DNA, the CDR3 is TGTGCCAGCAGGAAAGACTGGTACAATGAGCAGTTCTTC. Translation: CASRKDWYNEQFF.

The rearrangement links TRBV7-9 to TRBJ2-7; no clear D gene. CDR1 is SEHNR and CDR2 is FQNEAQ in the germline V gene (reference sequence). CDR3 length: 14 residues. Between the trimmed V and J ends, which lost 4 bases and 0 bases, there was a span of 10 bases. CDR3 DNA sequence: TGTGCCAGCAGCTCCTCGACACACTCCTACGAGCAGTACTTC. Translated, it gives CASSSSTHSYEQYF.

V is TRBV6-2 or TRBV6-3 and J is TRBJ1-1; D is undetermined. Trimming took off 8 bases at V and 1 base at J, with 17 bases between the two ends. This CDR3 region has 15 residues. Per the germline V gene, CDR1 is MNHEY and CDR2 is SVGEGT. Written as DNA, the CDR3 is TGTGCCAGCCTTTCGGTGGGATGGGCGAACACTGAAGCTTTCTTT. It specifies CASLSVGWANTEAFF.

This clonotype turned up a few times. The chain uses TRBV6-1 and TRBJ2-5, with TRBD2 matching over 10 bases. With 5 bases clipped from V and 4 bases from J, the junction kept 10 bases outside the gene matches. The CDR3 spans 16 residues. Germline lookup yields CDR1 MNHNS and CDR2 SASEGT. The CDR3 loop is CASSRSLAGDAETQYF. The CDR3 DNA reads TGTGCCAGCAGTCGATCGCTAGCGGGAGATGCAGAGACCCAGTACTTC.

In this sample, this clonotype turned up a few times. The chain joins TRBV6-1 to TRBJ2-7; D not resolved. The CDR3 runs to 18 residues. The germline V and J ends were trimmed by 6 bases and 2 bases, with 26 bases remaining between them. Germline V gene sequence: CDR1 MNHNS, CDR2 SASEGT. The CDR3 DNA is TGTGCCAGCAGAGCTCACCTCCGGGCCGCGACGGCTCCCTACGAGCAGTACTTC. This translates into CASRAHLRAATAPYEQYF.

The V and J genes are TRBV7-6 and TRBJ2-7; 14 bases fit TRBD2. This CDR3 region has 16 residues. Germline trimming cut 4 bases from V and 6 bases from J; bases unmatched to any gene: 8. The V gene's germline CDR1 is SGHVS and CDR2 FNYEAQ. CDR3 in amino acids: CASSSGLAGGRGEQYF. The CDR3 bases are TGTGCCAGCAGCTCCGGACTAGCGGGAGGTAGAGGCGAGCAGTACTTC. Variable domain in full (rest from reference TRBV7-6 and TRBJ2-7): GAGVSQSPRYKVTKRGQDVALRCDPISGHVSLYWYRQALGQGPEFLTYFNYEAQQDKSGLPNDRFSAERPEGSISTLTIQRTEQRDSAMYRCASSSGLAGGRGEQYFGPGTRLTVT.

The chain is built from TRBV30 and TRBJ1-3, with 7 positions matching TRBD1. The CDR3 has 15 residues. Germline lookup yields CDR1 GTSNPN and CDR2 SVGIG (reference sequence). V was pared by 1 base and J by 1 base, with 4 bases of the junction left unmatched. The CDR3 bases are TGTGCCTGGAGTGATCACAGGGGTTCTGGAAACACCATATATTTT. Amino acids: CAWSDHRGSGNTIYF.

This clonotype was detected only a few times. The chain employs TRBV5-1 and TRBJ1-5, with 8 bases aligning to TRBD1. The length of the CDR3 is 14 residues. Germline lookup yields CDR1 SGHRS and CDR2 YFSETQ. V gave up 4 bases and J gave up 5 bases; unmatched junction bases: 5. The CDR3 loop is CASSQGQGHQPQHF. CDR3 nucleotide sequence: TGCGCCAGCAGCCAAGGACAGGGCCATCAGCCCCAGCATTTT.

This clonotype has only a few counts. The V call is TRBV7-9, the J call TRBJ2-1; 7 nucleotides line up with TRBD2. The CDR3 extends over 16 amino acids. J lost 0 bases, V lost 2 bases, and 4 bases had no gene match. CDR1 and CDR2 from the germline V gene are SEHNR and FQNEAQ (reference sequence). For the CDR3, the DNA is TGTGCCAGCAGCTTACCGGGAGGCCTCTCCTACAATGAGCAGTTCTTC. Translating it yields CASSLPGGLSYNEQFF.

The J gene is TRBJ2-5, the V gene TRBV12-3 or TRBV12-4; D may be TRBD2 (6 bases). The V end was cut by 6 bases, the J end by 3 bases, with 14 bases between. The CDR3 is 14 residues long. The DNA for the CDR3 is TGTGCCAGCAGCCCCTCCGGGAGAGAAGAGACCCAGTACTTC. Its translation is CASSPSGREETQYF.

This sequence joins TRBV7-9 and TRBJ2-7; 8 bases map to TRBD1. The CDR3 is made up of 14 amino acids. Unmatched junction bases numbered 10, after V lost 7 bases and J lost 5 bases. Germline V gives CDR1 SEHNR, CDR2 FQNEAQ (reference sequence). The CDR3 here is CASKSGTGGHEQYF. The DNA for the CDR3 is TGTGCCAGCAAGTCCGGGACAGGAGGTCACGAGCAGTACTTC.

This clonotype was detected only a few times. The CDR3 spells CASSPEGLAGVIETQYF. CDR3 DNA sequence: TGCGCCAGCAGCCCGGAGGGACTAGCGGGAGTGATCGAGACCCAGTACTTC. The chain joins TRBV5-1 to TRBJ2-5, with 14 positions matching TRBD2. The CDR3 contains 17 residues. V lost 4 bases to trimming and J lost 5 bases; unmatched junction nucleotides: 10. Germline V gene sequence: CDR1 SGHRS, CDR2 YFSETQ.

The CDR3 nucleotides are TGTGCCATCAGTGGAGAGTACGAGCAGTACTTC. The encoded protein is CAISGEYEQYF. The rearrangement uses TRBV10-3 and TRBJ2-7; D remains unclear. The CDR3 has 11 residues. CDR1 and CDR2 from the germline V gene are ENHRY and SYGVKD. V dropped 4 bases and J dropped 4 bases, with 5 bases sitting between them.

The chain carries TRBV5-6 and TRBJ2-4; possibly TRBD2 for D (5 bases). This CDR3 has 13 amino acids. Germline CDR1 reads SGHDT; CDR2 reads YYEEEE. The ends were cut back, 4 bases at V and 5 bases at J, with 10 bases in the middle. Written as DNA, the CDR3 is TGTGCCAGCAGCCCTATTAGCGAAAACATTCAGTACTTC. This encodes CASSPISENIQYF. The variable domain in full, completed from reference TRBV5-6 and TRBJ2-4, reads DAGVTQSPTHLIKTRGQQVTLRCSPKSGHDTVSWYQQALGQGPQFIFQYYEEEERQRGNFPDRFSGHQFPNYSSELNVNALLLGDSALYLCASSPISENIQYFGAGTRLSVL.

This chain connects TRBV12-3 or TRBV12-4 to TRBJ2-5; a weak D match, TRBD1 (5 bases). The CDR3 length is 12 residues. Trimming pared 7 bases from V and 5 bases from J, leaving 11 bases between. CDR3 amino acids: CASNQNRETQYF. CDR3 in DNA: TGTGCCAGCAACCAGAACAGGGAGACCCAGTACTTC.

The chain uses TRBV5-5 and TRBJ2-1; D remains ambiguous. This CDR3 region has 15 residues. Trimming pared 3 bases from V and 0 bases from J, leaving 10 bases between. CDR1 and CDR2 (germline): SGHKS, YYEKEE (reference sequence). DNA of the CDR3: TGTGCCAGCAGCTCATCTTCGAGCTCCTACAATGAGCAGTTCTTC. Translation: CASSSSSSSYNEQFF.